The clone carrying this T cell receptor beta chain was observed many times. The target antigen is unknown. The entry originates in a study of T cells in Graves' hyperthyroidism and ophthalmopathy. Study-level findings and limits: Through a model of 13 V-J features, ophthalmopathy was separated from stable hyperthyroidism.

The ends lost 5 bases at V and 10 bases at J; junction bases unmatched: 10. In germline, CDR1 is SNHLY, CDR2 FYNNEI. The CDR3 length is 13 residues. Uncontrolled infection, other autoimmune disease, pregnancy and lactation each barred patients from inclusion. What was amplified from RNA transcripts were TCR beta CDR3 regions. Initially, a first-round RT-PCR of the TCR CDR3 employed the HTBI primer set. TCRdb reprocessed the multiplex PCR reads via MiXCR and lists one record per CDR3 protein. Among approximately 300,000 distinct CDR3 sequences listed, 15% to 20% were seen once. The TCR comes from a man aged 50 or older with Graves' ophthalmopathy. J is TRBJ1-1 and V is TRBV2, with 7 bases identical to TRBD1. What was sequenced was blood. The CDR3 DNA is TGTGCCAGCAGTCTCGGACAGGCTGTCGGAGCTTTCTTT. Its protein is CASSLGQAVGAFF.